This paragraph covers one TCR beta chain sequence. Its specific antigen is unknown. Per-nucleotide qualities are absent, and no much larger clonotype sits a single base away. Sequenced on an Illumina HiSeq 2000. TCR beta chain libraries were generated by multiplex PCR amplification. High-throughput sequencing was used to analyze the amplified TCR beta chain products. The public sequencing data were trimmed at Q25 with fastp and processed into clonotypes with MiXCR by TCRdb, which kept only in-frame beta chains. Identical CDR3 protein sequences are pooled into one entry, listed with their most common genes and DNA. The sample table shows about 14,000 distinct CDR3 sequences, and around 58% are seen once. Approximately 30% of the sample is in the top ten clones. Adjacent samples consisted of nontumor breast tissue surrounding the tumor. These data belong to a study of breast tumors, draining lymph nodes, adjacent tissues (dated by TCRdb to 2016 to 2018). Study-level background: TCR beta repertoires were compared across tumor, adjacent nontumor tissue and axillary lymph nodes obtained from breast cancer patients. The study was designed to assess the relationships and possible T-cell exchange between tumor, surrounding tissue and draining lymph node repertoires in human breast cancer. Beyond this particular receptor, the publication reports: Tumor T-cell repertoires showed less diversity than lymph node repertoires and more diversity than nontumor tissue repertoires, and tumor T-cell repertoires showed preferential V and J gene usage. Rather than being directly demonstrated, the conclusion that tumor T cells originate in lymph nodes was presented as consistent with a hypothesis. The similarity between tumor and nontumor tissue repertoires was significantly greater in luminal-like breast cancer than in basal-like breast cancer. The data were judged consistent with most tumor T cells deriving from the lymph node and then expanding within tumor tissue.

Including cysteine and phenylalanine, the CDR3 has 11 amino acids. The sequence is cut down to CDR3 DNA, 33 bases in frame from base 1. According to the germline V gene, CDR1 reads SQVTM and CDR2 reads ANQGSEA. V trim: 8 bases; J trim: 7 bases; unmatched bases: 1. The TCR originated in a female donor with breast cancer. Some clones in this sample may be carry-over from other donors' samples. The sequence is built from TRBV29-1 and TRBJ2-1; 11 middle bases align to TRBD2. Sequencing was carried out using tumor-adjacent breast tissue. The CDR3 loop reads CSSSGRNEQFF. At the DNA level, the sequence is TGCAGCTCTAGCGGGAGGAATGAGCAGTTCTTC.